The entry below gives a single T cell receptor (beta chain) sequence along with its context. Its specificity is unknown. With 2 bases removed from V and 6 bases from J, the gap between germline ends came to 12 bases. This CDR3 has 14 residues. Germline V gene data show CDR1 as SGHRS and CDR2 as YFSETQ. Assay used: immunoSEQ multiplex PCR; TCRdb lists only in-frame clones, some missing. Of 2 million to 2.5 million clones in the sample, 90% to 95% were seen once. This specimen belongs to a study of shared clonotypes between healthy human individuals. Naive CD8 cells comprised CD45RO-negative, CCR7-positively selected cells, excluding terminally differentiated effector memory CD45RA+ cells. Study-level findings and limits: The researchers took only blood, and tissue repertoires probably look different.

The source is a man aged 18 to 30 in good health. Some clones in this sample may be carry-over from other donors' samples. The chain combines TRBV5-1 with TRBJ2-1; no clear D. The sample taken for sequencing was naive CD8+ T cells from PBMCs. The CDR3 nucleotides are TGCGCCAGCAGCTTTTTTAACCTGGGCAATGAGCAGTTCTTC. Encoded protein: CASSFFNLGNEQFF.